This TCR beta chain emerged from a study of beta chain features in type 1 diabetes (dated by TCRdb to between 2017 and 2018). Regarding the study in general: Mean age, gender distribution, total cell number and subset yield were not different between patients and healthy donors. A total of 85 million to 140 million sorted cells were examined across all samples, and a strong correlation was observed between cell number per subset and RNA yield. The study compared the TCRB repertoires of sorted circulating CD4+ T cell subsets in recently diagnosed type 1 diabetes patients with those in matched healthy donors. Regulatory and stem cell-like memory subsets were obtained from only 8 patients and about 8 healthy donors, while naive and central memory subsets were obtained from all 30 or so donors.

Study-wide findings and limitations: In all four CD4+ subsets, TCRB CDR3 length was moderately but significantly shorter in type 1 diabetes patients. PCR might favor shorter templates, but patient and control samples were amplified and corrected together, so any skew would affect both groups equally. Naive, central memory and regulatory TCRB repertoires appeared more similar among patients than among healthy donors. Because small numbers of individuals were included in the HLA sub-analyses, any influence of HLA type on TCRB rearrangement was left unresolved. Patients with type 1 diabetes made fewer insertions and deleted more nucleotides at VDJ recombination sites, implying thymic rearrangement abnormalities. Because cDNA was sequenced instead of genomic DNA, activated cells with high expression could be over-represented, although the groups did not differ in activation or CD3 levels.

In regard to this clone: Its cognate antigen has yet to be identified. No quality values exist for individual bases; no much larger clone is one base distant.

Reading the germline V gene (reference sequence) gives CDR1 SEHNR and CDR2 FQNEAQ. The germline ends are 13 bases apart after V is trimmed by 5 bases and J by 3 bases. The CDR3 contains 14 residues, cysteine and phenylalanine counted. Only the CDR3 portion is preserved as DNA: 42 bases, with reading frame beginning at the first base. The entire amount of isolated RNA was reverse transcribed using the High Capacity cDNA Reverse Transcription Kit, so the sequenced TCRB transcripts were expressed ones. Naive, central memory and regulatory T cell samples underwent deep immunoSEQ sequencing, averaging about 3.57 million total reads per sample. After sorted cells were lysed in RLT buffer, RNA was extracted with DNase-treated RNeasy Micro or Mini kits, with the choice depending on cell number. To prevent cross-contamination, each cell subset was processed individually, whereas patient and healthy donor samples were processed jointly. The immunoSEQ multiplex PCR was used to amplify TCRB sequences from cDNA, yielding 87-bp fragments that span the CDR3 region. The amplicons were sequenced using the Illumina HiSeq platform. On the authors' methods: PCR bias was computationally corrected using synthetic template baselines, reads within Hamming distance 2 were collapsed, and singletons that could not be merged were discarded. Reads were aligned to IMGT to assign V, D and J genes, CDR3 length, and insertions or deletions at six rearrangement sites. Within each subset, clonotype counts were normalized to sorted cell number, after which true diversity and Gini coefficients were computed with the tcR R package. The overlap coefficient, calculated on TCRB nucleotide sequences, was used to quantify repertoire sharing. Out-of-frame TCRB sequences from naive cells were analyzed as a proxy for the pre-selection repertoire. Imported from immuneACCESS, the table was reduced by TCRdb to in-frame sequences with V and J called. These copies leave out some clones; in studies compared against another copy, an unresolved V gene accounts for under half, and the cause of the remainder is not known. V and J calls and clone size follow that table, whereas D and trimming were derived from the DNA. In all, the sample holds 350,000 to 450,000 clones, and about 15% of those were seen once. Of the sample, roughly 0.038% is held by the ten largest clones.

Each donor gave one peripheral blood draw, roughly 110 mL on average, collected into heparinised tubes. A BD FACSAria II was used to sort naive, central memory, regulatory and stem cell-like memory CD4+ T cells with a panel that included CD45RO, CCR7, CD25, CD127, CD95 and CD27. Every sorted population had a purity above 95%. Right away, PBMCs were isolated by Lymphoprep density gradient centrifugation and were stained directly, with no culture step. To minimize batch effects, samples were stained and sorted in pairs, one healthy donor with one patient per experiment. The chain is assembled from TRBV7-9 and TRBJ2-5, with the D gene uncertain. Material for sequencing was naive CD4+ T cells from blood. What this sample's cell subset or site label stands for: true naive CD4+ T cells. This TCR was recovered from a man aged 25-45 years in good health. The DNA reads as follows: TGTGCCAGCAGCCCCCATTCGGACGAAGAGACCCAGTACTTC. This translates into CASSPHSDEETQYF.